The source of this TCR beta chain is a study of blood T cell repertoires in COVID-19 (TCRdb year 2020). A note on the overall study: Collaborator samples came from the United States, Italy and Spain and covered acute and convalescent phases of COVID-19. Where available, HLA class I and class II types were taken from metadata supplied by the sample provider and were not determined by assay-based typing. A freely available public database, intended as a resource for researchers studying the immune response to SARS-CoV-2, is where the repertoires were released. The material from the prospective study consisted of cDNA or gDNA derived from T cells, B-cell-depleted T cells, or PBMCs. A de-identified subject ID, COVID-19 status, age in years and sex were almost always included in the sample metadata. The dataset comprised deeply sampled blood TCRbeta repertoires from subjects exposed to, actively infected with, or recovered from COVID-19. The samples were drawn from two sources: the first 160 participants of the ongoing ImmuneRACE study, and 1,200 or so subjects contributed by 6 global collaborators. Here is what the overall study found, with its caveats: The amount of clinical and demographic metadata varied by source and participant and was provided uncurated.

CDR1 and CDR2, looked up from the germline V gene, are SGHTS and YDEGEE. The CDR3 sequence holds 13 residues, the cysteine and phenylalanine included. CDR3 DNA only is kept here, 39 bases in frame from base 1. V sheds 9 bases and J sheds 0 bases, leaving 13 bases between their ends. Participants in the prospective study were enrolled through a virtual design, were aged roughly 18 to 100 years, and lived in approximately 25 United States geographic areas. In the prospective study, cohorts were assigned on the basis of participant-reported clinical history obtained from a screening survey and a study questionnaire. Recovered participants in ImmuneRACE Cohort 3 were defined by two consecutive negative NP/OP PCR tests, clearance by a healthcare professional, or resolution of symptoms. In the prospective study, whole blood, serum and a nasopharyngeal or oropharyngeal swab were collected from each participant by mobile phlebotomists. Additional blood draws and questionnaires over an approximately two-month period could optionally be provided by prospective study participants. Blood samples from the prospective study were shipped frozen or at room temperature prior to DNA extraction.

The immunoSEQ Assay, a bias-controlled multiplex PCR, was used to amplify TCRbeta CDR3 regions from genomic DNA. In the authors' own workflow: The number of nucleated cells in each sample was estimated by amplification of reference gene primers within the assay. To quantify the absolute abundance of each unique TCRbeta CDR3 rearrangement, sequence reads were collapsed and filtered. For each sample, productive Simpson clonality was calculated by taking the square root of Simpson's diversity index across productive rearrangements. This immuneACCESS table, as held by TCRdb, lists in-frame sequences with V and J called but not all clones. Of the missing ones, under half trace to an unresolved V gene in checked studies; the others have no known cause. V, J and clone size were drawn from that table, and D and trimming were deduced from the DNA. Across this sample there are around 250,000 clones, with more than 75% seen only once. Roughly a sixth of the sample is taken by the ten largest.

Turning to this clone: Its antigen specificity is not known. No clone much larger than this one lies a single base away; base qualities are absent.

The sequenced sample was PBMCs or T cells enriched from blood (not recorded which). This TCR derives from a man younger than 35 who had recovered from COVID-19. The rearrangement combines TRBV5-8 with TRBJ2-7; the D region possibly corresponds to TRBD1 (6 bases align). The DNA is TGTGCCACTCAGGACAGCAACTCCTACGAGCAGTACTTC. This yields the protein CATQDSNSYEQYF.